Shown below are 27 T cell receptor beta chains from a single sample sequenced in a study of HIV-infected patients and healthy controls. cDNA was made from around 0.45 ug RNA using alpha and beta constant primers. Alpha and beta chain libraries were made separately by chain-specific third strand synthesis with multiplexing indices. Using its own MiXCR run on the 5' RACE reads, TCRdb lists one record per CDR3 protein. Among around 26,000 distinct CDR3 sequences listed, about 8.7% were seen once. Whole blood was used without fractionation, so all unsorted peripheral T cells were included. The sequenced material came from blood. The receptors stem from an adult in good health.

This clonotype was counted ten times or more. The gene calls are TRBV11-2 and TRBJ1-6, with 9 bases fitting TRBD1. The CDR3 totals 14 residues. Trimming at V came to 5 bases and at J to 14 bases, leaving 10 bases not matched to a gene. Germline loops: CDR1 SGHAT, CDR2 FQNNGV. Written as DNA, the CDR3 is TGTGCCAGCAGCCGAGGACAGGGGCTTTCGGCCCTCCACTTT. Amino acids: CASSRGQGLSALHF.

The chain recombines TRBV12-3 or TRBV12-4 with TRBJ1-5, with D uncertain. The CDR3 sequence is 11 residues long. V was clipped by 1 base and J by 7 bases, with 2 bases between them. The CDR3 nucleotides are TGTGCCAGCAGTTTAGGACAGCCCCAGCATTTT. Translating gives CASSLGQPQHF.

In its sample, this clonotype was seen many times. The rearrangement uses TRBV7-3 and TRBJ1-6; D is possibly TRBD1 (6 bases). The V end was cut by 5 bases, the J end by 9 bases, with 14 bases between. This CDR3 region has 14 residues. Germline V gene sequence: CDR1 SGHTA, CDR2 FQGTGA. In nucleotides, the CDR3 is TGTGCCAGCAGCATTACAGGGAGCGGTTCACCCCTCCACTTT. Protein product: CASSITGSGSPLHF.

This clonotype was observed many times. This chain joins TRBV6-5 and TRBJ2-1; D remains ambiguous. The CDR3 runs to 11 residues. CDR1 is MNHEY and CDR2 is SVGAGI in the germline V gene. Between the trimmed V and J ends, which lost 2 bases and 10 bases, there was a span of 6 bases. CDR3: CASSYTGEQFF. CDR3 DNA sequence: TGTGCCAGCAGTTACACCGGGGAGCAGTTCTTC.

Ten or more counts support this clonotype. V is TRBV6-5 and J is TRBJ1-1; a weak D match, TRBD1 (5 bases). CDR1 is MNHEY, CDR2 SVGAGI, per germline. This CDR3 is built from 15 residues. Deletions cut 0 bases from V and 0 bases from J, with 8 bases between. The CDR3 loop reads CASSYSPGLNTEAFF. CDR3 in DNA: TGTGCCAGCAGTTACTCTCCAGGGCTGAACACTGAAGCTTTCTTT.

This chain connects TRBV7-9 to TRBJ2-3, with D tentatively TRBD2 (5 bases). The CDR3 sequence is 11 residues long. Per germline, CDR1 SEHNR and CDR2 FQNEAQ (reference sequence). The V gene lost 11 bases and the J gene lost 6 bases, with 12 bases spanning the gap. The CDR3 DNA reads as TGTGCCGCCTCCCCGGGGGATACGCAGTATTTT. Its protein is CAASPGDTQYF.

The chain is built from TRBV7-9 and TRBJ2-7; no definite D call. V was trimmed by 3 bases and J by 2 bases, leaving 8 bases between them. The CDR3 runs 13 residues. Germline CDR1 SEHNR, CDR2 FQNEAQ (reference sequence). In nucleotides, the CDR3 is TGTGCCAGCAGCTTGATATCAGCCTACGAGCAGTACTTC. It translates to CASSLISAYEQYF.

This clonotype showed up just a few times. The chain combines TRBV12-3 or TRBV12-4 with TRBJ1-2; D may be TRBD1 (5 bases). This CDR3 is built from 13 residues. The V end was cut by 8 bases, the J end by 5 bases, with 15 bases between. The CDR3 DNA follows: TGTGCCAGCCAGGCCGGGGGGGGTTATGGCTACACCTTC. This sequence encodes CASQAGGGYGYTF.

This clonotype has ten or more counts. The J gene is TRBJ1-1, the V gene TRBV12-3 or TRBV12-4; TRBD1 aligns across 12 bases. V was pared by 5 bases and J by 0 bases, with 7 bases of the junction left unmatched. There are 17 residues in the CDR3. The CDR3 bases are TGTGCCAGCAGTCTAGGGACAGGGGGCTTCATGAACACTGAAGCTTTCTTT. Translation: CASSLGTGGFMNTEAFF.

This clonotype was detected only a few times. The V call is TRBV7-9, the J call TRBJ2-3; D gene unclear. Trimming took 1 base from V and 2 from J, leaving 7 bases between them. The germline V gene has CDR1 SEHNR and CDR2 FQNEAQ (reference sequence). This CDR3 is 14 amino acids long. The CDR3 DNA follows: TGTGCCAGCAGCTTAGTCCCAACCACAGATACGCAGTATTTT. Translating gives CASSLVPTTDTQYF. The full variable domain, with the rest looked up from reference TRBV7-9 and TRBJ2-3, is DTGVSQNPRHKITKRGQNVTFRCDPISEHNRLYWYRQTLGQGPEFLTYFQNEAQLEKSRLLSDRFSAERPKGSFSTLEIQRTEQGDSAMYLCASSLVPTTDTQYFGPGTRLTVL.

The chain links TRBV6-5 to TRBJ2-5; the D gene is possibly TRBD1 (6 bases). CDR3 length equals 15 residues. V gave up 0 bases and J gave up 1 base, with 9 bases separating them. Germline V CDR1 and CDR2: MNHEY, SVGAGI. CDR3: CASSYSRDTQETQYF. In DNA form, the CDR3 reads TGTGCCAGCAGTTACTCGAGGGACACCCAAGAGACCCAGTACTTC.

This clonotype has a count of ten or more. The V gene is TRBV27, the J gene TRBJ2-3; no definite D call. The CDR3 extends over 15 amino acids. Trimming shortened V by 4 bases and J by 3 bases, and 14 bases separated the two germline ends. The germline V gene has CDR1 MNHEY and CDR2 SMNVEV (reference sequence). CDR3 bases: TGTGCCAGCAGTTATAGGGCTAGAGTTACAGATACGCAGTATTTT. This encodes CASSYRARVTDTQYF.

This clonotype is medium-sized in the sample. DNA for the CDR3: TGTGCCAGCACCATCCTTTTGGGGCCCCAGCATTTT. Encoded protein: CASTILLGPQHF. The chain carries TRBV7-9 and TRBJ1-5; D unresolved. This CDR3 is built from 12 residues. Trimming removed 7 bases at V and 9 bases at J, with 13 bases between. The V gene's germline CDR1 is SEHNR and CDR2 FQNEAQ (reference sequence).

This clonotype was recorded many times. CDR3 in DNA: TGTGCCATCAGTGAATCCGGGACAGGAGTCTACGAGCAGTACTTC. Encoded protein: CAISESGTGVYEQYF. This sequence joins TRBV10-3 and TRBJ2-7, with 8 bases aligning to TRBD1. V trimming: 3 bases; J trimming: 3 bases; junction bases outside the gene matches: 7. This CDR3 contains 15 residues. From germline, CDR1 is ENHRY and CDR2 SYGVKD.

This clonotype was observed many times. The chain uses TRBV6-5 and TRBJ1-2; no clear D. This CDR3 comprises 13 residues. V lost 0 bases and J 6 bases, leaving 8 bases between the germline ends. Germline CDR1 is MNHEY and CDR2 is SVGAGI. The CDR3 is CASSYSGEDGYTF. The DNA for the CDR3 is TGTGCCAGCAGTTACTCCGGAGAGGATGGCTACACCTTC.

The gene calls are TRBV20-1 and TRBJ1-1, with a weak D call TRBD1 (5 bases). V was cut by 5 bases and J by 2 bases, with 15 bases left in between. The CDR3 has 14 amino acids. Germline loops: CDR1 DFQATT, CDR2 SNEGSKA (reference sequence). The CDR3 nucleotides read TGCAGTGCTTCCCATGGGAGGGGCAACACTGAAGCTTTCTTT. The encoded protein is CSASHGRGNTEAFF.

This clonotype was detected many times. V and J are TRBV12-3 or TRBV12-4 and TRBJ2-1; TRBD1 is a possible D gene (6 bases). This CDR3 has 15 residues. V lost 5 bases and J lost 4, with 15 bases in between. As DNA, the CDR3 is TGTGCCAGCAGTCCCGAGGGGACACATTACAATGAGCAGTTCTTC. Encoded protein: CASSPEGTHYNEQFF.

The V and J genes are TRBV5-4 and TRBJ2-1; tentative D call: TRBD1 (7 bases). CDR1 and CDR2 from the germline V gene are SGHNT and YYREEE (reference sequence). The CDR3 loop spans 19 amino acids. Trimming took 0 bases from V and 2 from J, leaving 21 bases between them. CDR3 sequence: CASSLGGPGGGGAYNEQFF. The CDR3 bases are TGTGCCAGCAGCTTGGGCGGGCCAGGGGGAGGTGGCGCCTACAATGAGCAGTTCTTC.

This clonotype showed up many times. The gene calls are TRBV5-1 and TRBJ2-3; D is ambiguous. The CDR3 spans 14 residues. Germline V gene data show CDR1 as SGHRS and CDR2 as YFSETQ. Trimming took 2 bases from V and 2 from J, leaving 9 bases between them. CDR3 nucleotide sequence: TGCGCCAGCAGCTTTACCGACGACACAGATACGCAGTATTTT. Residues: CASSFTDDTDTQYF.

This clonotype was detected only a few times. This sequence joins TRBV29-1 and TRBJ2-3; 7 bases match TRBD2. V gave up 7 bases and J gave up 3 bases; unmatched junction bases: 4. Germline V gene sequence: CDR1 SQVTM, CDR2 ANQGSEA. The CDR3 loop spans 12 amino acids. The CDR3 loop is CSALAPTDTQYF. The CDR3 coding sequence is TGCAGCGCACTAGCGCCGACAGATACGCAGTATTTT.

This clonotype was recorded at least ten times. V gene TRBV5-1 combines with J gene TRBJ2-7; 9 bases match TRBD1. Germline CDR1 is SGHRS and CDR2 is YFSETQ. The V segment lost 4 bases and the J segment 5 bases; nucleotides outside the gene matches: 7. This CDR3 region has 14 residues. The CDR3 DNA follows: TGCGCCAGCAGCCCGGGACAGGGATTCAACGAGCAGTACTTC. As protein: CASSPGQGFNEQYF.

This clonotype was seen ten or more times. The CDR3 DNA sequence: TGTGCCAGTATCTCCCCAGGAACTCGGTTCGGCTACACCTTC. It specifies CASISPGTRFGYTF. The J gene is TRBJ1-2, the V gene TRBV19; no definite D call. Looked up from germline, CDR1 is LNHDA and CDR2 is SQIVND (reference sequence). CDR3 size: 14 residues. V was trimmed by 7 bases and J by 8 bases, leaving 20 bases between them. Full variable domain (rest looked up from reference TRBV19 and TRBJ1-2): DGGITQSPKYLFRKEGQNVTLSCEQNLNHDAMYWYRQDPGQGLRLIYYSQIVNDFQKGDIAEGYSVSREKKESFPLTVTSAQKNPTAFYLCASISPGTRFGYTFGSGTRLTVV.

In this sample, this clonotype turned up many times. CDR3 DNA sequence: TGTGCCGCCGCCGGCGGAGAGGAAAAACTGTTTTTT. As protein: CAAAGGEEKLFF. The chain has TRBV10-3 and TRBJ1-4; D not resolved. V shed 11 bases and J shed 8 bases, with 15 bases lying between them. The CDR3 loop spans 12 amino acids. Germline CDR1 is ENHRY and CDR2 is SYGVKD.

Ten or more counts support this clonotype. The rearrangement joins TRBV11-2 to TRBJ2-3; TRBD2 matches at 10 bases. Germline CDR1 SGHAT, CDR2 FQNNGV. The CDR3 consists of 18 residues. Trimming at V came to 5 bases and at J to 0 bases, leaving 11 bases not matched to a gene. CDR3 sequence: CASSPRGTSVPSTDTQYF. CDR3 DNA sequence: TGTGCCAGCAGCCCTAGGGGGACTAGCGTGCCTAGCACAGATACGCAGTATTTT.

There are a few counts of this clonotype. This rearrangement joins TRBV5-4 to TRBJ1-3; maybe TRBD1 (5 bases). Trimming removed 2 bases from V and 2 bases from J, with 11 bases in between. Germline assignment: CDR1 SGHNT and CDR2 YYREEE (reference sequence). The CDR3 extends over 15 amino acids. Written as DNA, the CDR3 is TGTGCCAGCAGCTTCCGGGGGTATCCTGGAAACACCATATATTTT. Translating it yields CASSFRGYPGNTIYF.

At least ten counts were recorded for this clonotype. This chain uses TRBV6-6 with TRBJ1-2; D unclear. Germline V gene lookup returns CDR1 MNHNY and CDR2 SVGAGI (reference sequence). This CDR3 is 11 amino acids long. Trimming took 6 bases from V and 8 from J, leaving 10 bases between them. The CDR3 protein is CASSGVEGYTF. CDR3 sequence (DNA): TGTGCCAGCAGCGGAGTAGAGGGCTACACCTTC.

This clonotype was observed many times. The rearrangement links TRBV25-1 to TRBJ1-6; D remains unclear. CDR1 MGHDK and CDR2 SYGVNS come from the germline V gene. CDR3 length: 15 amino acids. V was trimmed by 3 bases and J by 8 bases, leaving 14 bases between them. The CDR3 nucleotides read TGTGCCAGCAGTGATCCAGCTGGGATCGATTCACCCCTCCACTTT. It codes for CASSDPAGIDSPLHF.